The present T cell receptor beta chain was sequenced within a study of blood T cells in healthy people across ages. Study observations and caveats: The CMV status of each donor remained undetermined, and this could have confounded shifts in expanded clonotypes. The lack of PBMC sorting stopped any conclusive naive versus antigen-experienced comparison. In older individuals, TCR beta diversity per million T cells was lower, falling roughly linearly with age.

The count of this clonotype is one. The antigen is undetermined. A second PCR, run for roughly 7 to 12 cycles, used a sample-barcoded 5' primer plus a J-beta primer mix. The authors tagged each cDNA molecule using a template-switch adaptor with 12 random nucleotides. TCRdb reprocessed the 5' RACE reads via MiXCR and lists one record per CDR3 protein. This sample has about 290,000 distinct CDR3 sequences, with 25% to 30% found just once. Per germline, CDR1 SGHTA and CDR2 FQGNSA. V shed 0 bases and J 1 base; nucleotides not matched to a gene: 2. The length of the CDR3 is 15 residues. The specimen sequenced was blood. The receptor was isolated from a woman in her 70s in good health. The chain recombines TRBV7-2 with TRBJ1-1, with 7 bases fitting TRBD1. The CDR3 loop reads CASSLAGTANTEAFF. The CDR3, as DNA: TGTGCCAGCAGCTTAGCAGGGACAGCGAACACTGAAGCTTTCTTT.